This TCR beta chain was profiled in a study of blood T cell repertoires in COVID-19. This CDR3 comprises 15 residues. The V end lost 2 bases, the J end lost 0 bases, and 10 bases lay between the germline ends. Germline CDR1 and CDR2: MDHEN and SYDVKM. Per the original data handling: Amplified reference gene primers provided the basis for estimating nucleated cell counts. TCRdb's copy holds only in-frame clones and misses some; the assay was immunoSEQ multiplex PCR. V, J and clone size were drawn from that table, and D and trimming were deduced from the DNA. The sample yields 430,000 or so clones, 88% seen once.

The receptor's source is a woman under 30 who had been exposed to COVID-19. Sequenced material: PBMCs or T cells enriched from blood (not recorded which). The chain has TRBV28 and TRBJ1-2; D gene uncertain. For the CDR3, the DNA is TGTGCCAGCAGTTTAGGCGAAGCGACTAACTATGGCTACACCTTC. Its protein is CASSLGEATNYGYTF.